This TCR beta chain was observed in a study of blood T cell repertoires in COVID-19. Study-wide background: Nucleic acid was either cDNA or gDNA, and it came from T cells, B-cell-depleted T cells, or PBMCs.

Sequencing was performed with immunoSEQ multiplex PCR; in TCRdb, only in-frame clones are kept and a portion is missing. Of about 290,000 clones in the sample, about nine tenths were seen once. Trimming removed 5 bases from V and 6 bases from J; junction bases left unmatched: 14. Germline assignment: CDR1 MNHEY and CDR2 SMNVEV (reference sequence). This CDR3 has 18 amino acids. This chain uses TRBV27 with TRBJ2-3; TRBD2 matches at 13 bases. The sequenced material came from peripheral blood. This receptor was obtained from a woman in her 30s with active or convalescent COVID-19. DNA for the CDR3: TGTGCCAGCAGTATACGGGCAAGACTAGCGGGGGGTCTTGATACGCAGTATTTT. Its protein is CASSIRARLAGGLDTQYF.